A single sample gave rise to the 28 T cell receptor beta chains below, sequenced in a study of cytomegalovirus exposure and HLA in healthy donors. Primers for the PCR totalled 60 Vbeta and 13 Jbeta. Sequencing used immunoSEQ multiplex PCR; TCRdb keeps in-frame clones, though not all of them. The table shows under 300,000 clones, with approximately 90% occurring only once. Sequenced material: PBMCs. The receptors shown here come from a man aged 35 to 55 in good health and CMV-seropositive.

J is TRBJ2-5 and V is TRBV6-5, with 13 bases matching TRBD2. Losses at the gene ends were 6 bases for V and 4 bases for J; bases not matched to a gene: 5. CDR3 size: 15 residues. From germline, CDR1 is MNHEY and CDR2 SVGAGI. The CDR3 DNA reads TGTGCCAGCAGACCCCGACTAGCGGGAGGAGAGACCCAGTACTTC. Translating gives CASRPRLAGGETQYF.

The V call is TRBV5-6, the J call TRBJ2-7, with D hard to call. Germline loops: CDR1 SGHDT, CDR2 YYEEEE. This CDR3 comprises 13 residues. Deletions cut 2 bases from V and 2 bases from J, with 8 bases between. The DNA of the CDR3 is TGTGCCAGCAGCTTTCGTCGGGCCTACGAGCAGTACTTC. It codes for CASSFRRAYEQYF.

This rearrangement joins TRBV29-1 to TRBJ2-7, with a tentative D call TRBD1 (6 bases). CDR3 length: 10 residues. Trimming took off 7 bases at V and 6 bases at J, with 10 bases between the two ends. From germline, CDR1 is SQVTM and CDR2 ANQGSEA. The CDR3 DNA reads TGCAGCGAGAGAGGGGGCGAGCAGTACTTC. Protein: CSERGGEQYF.

This clone was seen just once. CDR3 DNA sequence: TGCGCCAGCAGCCCGGACAGGTCCCGCTACGAGCAGTACTTC. Translated: CASSPDRSRYEQYF. V is TRBV4-1 and J is TRBJ2-7; TRBD1 aligns across 7 bases. V dropped 4 bases and J dropped 3; count of bases not matched to a gene: 6. This CDR3 spans 14 amino acids. The germline V gene encodes CDR1 MGHRA and CDR2 YSYEKL.

In DNA form, the CDR3 reads TGTGCCAGTAGTATAGATCCCCCGGACAGACCGAACACTGAAGCTTTCTTT. Its translation is CASSIDPPDRPNTEAFF. This rearrangement joins TRBV19 to TRBJ1-1; D is possibly TRBD1 (6 bases). V lost 0 bases and J lost 1, with 15 bases in between. CDR1 and CDR2 (germline): LNHDA, SQIVND (reference sequence). The CDR3 has 17 amino acids.

This chain links TRBV13 with TRBJ2-1; 13 nucleotides align to TRBD2. The CDR3 loop spans 17 amino acids. Germline lookup yields CDR1 PRHDT and CDR2 FYEKMQ (reference sequence). J was trimmed by 6 bases and V by 0 bases; bases with no gene match: 5. The DNA of the CDR3 is TGTGCCAGCAGCTTAGGATGGGGACTAGCGGGATTCAATGAGCAGTTCTTC. Translation gives CASSLGWGLAGFNEQFF.

The rearrangement uses TRBV6-4 and TRBJ1-3; 7 bases are shared with TRBD1. The V gene's germline CDR1 is MRHNA and CDR2 SNTAGT. V shed 9 bases and J 0 bases; nucleotides not matched to a gene: 11. The length of the CDR3 is 16 residues. The CDR3 DNA is TGTGCCAGTCAAGCATCGTGGGACAGCTCTGGAAACACCATATATTTT. Its translation is CASQASWDSSGNTIYF.

The J gene is TRBJ2-7, the V gene TRBV10-3, with 7 bases lining up with TRBD2. This CDR3 comprises 16 residues. Trimming removed 4 bases from V and 4 bases from J; junction bases left unmatched: 13. Germline CDR1 and CDR2: ENHRY and SYGVKD. The CDR3 loop reads CAISGGAGKSSYEQYF. The DNA of the CDR3 is TGTGCCATCAGTGGGGGAGCGGGGAAATCTTCGTACGAGCAGTACTTC.

The V gene is TRBV6-1, the J gene TRBJ2-1; TRBD1 is a possible D gene (8 bases). The V and J ends lost 3 bases and 6 bases respectively, with 15 bases between them. The germline gives CDR1 MNHNS, CDR2 SASEGT. CDR3 length: 15 amino acids. The CDR3 loop is CASSDRGRGSNEQFF. The CDR3 nucleotides read TGTGCCAGCAGTGACAGGGGGCGGGGGAGCAATGAGCAGTTCTTC.

This chain links TRBV20-1 with TRBJ2-7; D is unresolved. The V gene's germline CDR1 is DFQATT and CDR2 SNEGSKA (reference sequence). V dropped 3 bases and J dropped 5 bases, with 8 bases sitting between them. The CDR3 extends over 11 amino acids. CDR3 loop: CSASNLHEQYF. The CDR3 coding sequence is TGCAGTGCTAGTAACCTACACGAGCAGTACTTC.

The chain joins TRBV27 to TRBJ2-7; no clear D gene. This CDR3 comprises 15 residues. Germline V gene sequence: CDR1 MNHEY, CDR2 SMNVEV (reference sequence). Trimming cost V 2 bases and J 0 bases, with 11 bases left between them. In DNA, the CDR3 is TGTGCCAGCAGTTTAAAGTCCACCAGCTCCTACGAGCAGTACTTC. It yields the protein CASSLKSTSSYEQYF.

This rearrangement joins TRBV27 to TRBJ2-5, with D unclear. The DNA end is a closer match to TRBJ2-7, so the J assignment may be wrong. Germline CDR1 and CDR2: MNHEY and SMNVEV (reference sequence). This CDR3 contains 12 residues. The CDR3 DNA follows: TGTGCCAGCAGTTCTACTCTTTTCGAGCAGTACTTC. Its translation: CASSSTLFEQYF.

With regard to this clone: One junction end does not reproduce the germline sequence, and a read error may be involved. The J gene is TRBJ2-5, the V gene TRBV7-9; 10 bases agree with TRBD1. Germline V lookup: CDR1 SEHNR, CDR2 FQNEAQ (reference sequence). The CDR3 runs 15 residues. The CDR3 sequence: CSSRHQTGGGETQYF. Written as DNA, the CDR3 is TGTTCCAGCAGACATCAGACAGGGGGCGGGGAGACCCAGTACTTC.

This chain joins TRBV19 and TRBJ1-5; possibly TRBD1 for D (5 bases). CDR3 length: 14 residues. Germline loops: CDR1 LNHDA, CDR2 SQIVND (reference sequence). V lost 4 bases and J lost 0, with 7 bases in between. CDR3 DNA sequence: TGTGCCAGTAGTAAACAGGCTAGCAATCAGCCCCAGCATTTT. Translating it yields CASSKQASNQPQHF.

This chain links TRBV28 with TRBJ2-1, with 13 bases that match TRBD2. Germline lookup yields CDR1 MDHEN and CDR2 SYDVKM. This CDR3 is 17 amino acids long. V lost 2 bases, J lost 10 bases, and 11 bases stayed unmatched. The DNA of the CDR3 is TGTGCCAGCAGTTTAACAACATCGGGACTAGCGGGACAAGAGCAGTTCTTC. Translated: CASSLTTSGLAGQEQFF.

The chain combines TRBV5-4 with TRBJ1-2; D is unclear. V dropped 4 bases and J dropped 2 bases, with 15 bases sitting between them. This CDR3 region has 15 residues. Germline assignment: CDR1 SGHNT and CDR2 YYREEE (reference sequence). The CDR3 DNA is TGTGCCAGCAGCCCGACCCGGGTGTTAAACTATGGCTACACCTTC. This sequence encodes CASSPTRVLNYGYTF.

This chain joins TRBV6-5 and TRBJ2-6; D is unresolved. The CDR3 extends over 12 amino acids. CDR1 MNHEY and CDR2 SVGAGI come from the germline V gene. V lost 8 bases, J lost 2 bases, and 4 bases lay in between. The CDR3: CASGAGANVLTF. The CDR3 region has the DNA TGTGCCAGCGGAGCTGGGGCCAACGTCCTGACTTTC.

A note on this clone: One junction end does not reproduce the germline sequence, and a read error may be involved. CDR3 nucleotide sequence: TGTTCCAGCAGCTTATTATGGACAGGGTATGGCCAAGAGACCCAGTACTTC. This encodes CSSSLLWTGYGQETQYF. The rearrangement links TRBV7-9 to TRBJ2-5, with 8 nucleotides matching TRBD1. The CDR3 has 17 residues. Germline lookup yields CDR1 SEHNR and CDR2 FQNEAQ (reference sequence).

This chain links TRBV27 with TRBJ2-1; D uncertain. The CDR3 has 15 residues. V was shortened by 2 bases and J by 6 bases, with 14 bases between the two germline ends. Germline V gene sequence: CDR1 MNHEY, CDR2 SMNVEV (reference sequence). The CDR3 reads CASSLGRWSRNEQFF. DNA for the CDR3: TGTGCCAGCAGTTTAGGTCGATGGAGTCGCAATGAGCAGTTCTTC.

J is TRBJ2-3 and V is TRBV7-8; 8 positions agree with TRBD2. V lost 4 bases to trimming and J lost 0 bases; unmatched junction nucleotides: 6. The CDR3 has 16 amino acids. The germline V gene has CDR1 SGHVS and CDR2 FQNEAQ. For the CDR3, the DNA is TGTGCCAGCAGCTCCGATGCGGGGGGTAGCACAGATACGCAGTATTTT. As protein: CASSSDAGGSTDTQYF.

This clone showed up just once. The chain employs TRBV9 and TRBJ2-1, with 11 bases lining up with TRBD2. The CDR3 is made up of 17 amino acids. Germline assignment: CDR1 SGDLS and CDR2 YYNGEE. The V gene end was trimmed by 0 bases and the J gene end by 0 bases; junction bases not matched to a gene: 2. The CDR3 region is CASSVGLAGSSYNEQFF. CDR3 coding DNA: TGTGCCAGCAGCGTAGGACTAGCGGGGAGCTCCTACAATGAGCAGTTCTTC.

The chain recombines TRBV25-1 with TRBJ2-1; 10 nucleotides line up with TRBD1. This CDR3 has 15 residues. CDR1 and CDR2 (germline): MGHDK, SYGVNS. The V segment lost 4 bases and the J segment 7 bases; nucleotides outside the gene matches: 7. The CDR3 DNA reads TGTGCCAGCAGTGGCCGGGACAGGGGACAGAATGAGCAGTTCTTC. The encoded protein is CASSGRDRGQNEQFF.

The V gene is TRBV5-1, the J gene TRBJ2-5; the match to TRBD2 covers 7 bases. The J call may be mistaken, given a closer DNA end match to TRBJ2-7. Germline CDR1 SGHRS, CDR2 YFSETQ. The CDR3 consists of 14 residues. The CDR3 bases are TGCGCCAGCAGGCTAACGGGGGGTAGGTACGAGCAGTACTTC. This gives the protein CASRLTGGRYEQYF.

The genes are TRBV14 and TRBJ2-3; 13 nucleotides align to TRBD2. V lost 1 base to trimming and J lost 0 bases; unmatched junction nucleotides: 7. CDR1 is SGHDN and CDR2 is FVKESK in the germline V gene. The CDR3 has 19 residues. The CDR3 sequence: CASSQGRLAGGSSTDTQYF. In nucleotides, the CDR3 is TGTGCCAGCAGCCAAGGAAGACTAGCGGGAGGATCTAGCACAGATACGCAGTATTTT.

V and J are TRBV7-3 and TRBJ2-3; 12 bases agree with TRBD2. V shed 4 bases, J shed 4 bases, and the junction held 9 bases outside the gene matches. This CDR3 region has 17 residues. CDR1 is SGHTA and CDR2 is FQGTGA in the germline V gene. The CDR3 is CASSSLTSGSQADTQYF. The CDR3 DNA sequence: TGTGCCAGCAGCTCCTTGACTAGCGGGAGTCAGGCAGATACGCAGTATTTT.

V is TRBV11-3 and J is TRBJ2-7, with TRBD1 identical over 10 bases. The CDR3 sequence is 13 residues long. Germline assignment: CDR1 SGHNT and CDR2 YENEEA. The junction had 5 bases not matched to a gene; V was cut back by 5 bases and J by 7 bases. The CDR3 DNA is TGTGCCAGCAGCCAAGGACAGGGGGATGAGCAGTACTTC. The encoded protein is CASSQGQGDEQYF.

This clone has just one count. The J gene is TRBJ2-1, the V gene TRBV10-2; tentative D call: TRBD2 (6 bases). Trimming removed 2 bases from V and 0 bases from J, with 14 bases in between. The germline gives CDR1 WSHSY, CDR2 SAAADI. The CDR3 consists of 17 residues. The CDR3: CASSEPLAVRSYNEQFF. The CDR3 nucleotides are TGCGCCAGCAGTGAGCCCTTAGCGGTTCGCTCCTACAATGAGCAGTTCTTC.

V usage is TRBV18 and J usage is TRBJ1-2; TRBD1 agrees at 7 bases. V gave up 7 bases and J gave up 4 bases; unmatched junction bases: 15. Germline CDR1 reads KGHSH; CDR2 reads LQKENI. The CDR3 extends over 16 amino acids. CDR3 in amino acids: CASLLDRNTLPYGYTF. DNA of the CDR3: TGTGCCAGCTTATTGGACAGGAACACGCTACCCTATGGCTACACCTTC.